Below are 10 T cell receptor beta chains sequenced from a single sample in a study of vaccination and CD4 T cells after COVID-19. Treatment defined: approximately 9-day PBMC culture with coronavirus spike peptide pools or control peptides (ViraFEST assay). Antigens for these TCRs are unknown. Scientists ran DNA taken from cultured CD4+ T cells through the Oncomine TCR Beta short-read assay for sequencing. One entry per CDR3 protein results from TCRdb running MiXCR on the PCR reads. The repertoire has some 12,000 distinct CDR3 sequences, approximately 50% of them found once; the top ten carry 10% to 15%. The sequencing sample was made of CD4+ T cells from blood, cultured in vitro. Receptors were obtained from a human donor who had recovered from COVID-19.

This chain connects TRBV6-1 to TRBJ2-7, with 10 positions matching TRBD1. Germline CDR1 is MNHNS and CDR2 is SASEGT. This CDR3 region has 14 residues. The V and J ends lost 4 bases and 5 bases, in that order; junction bases with no gene match: 5. The CDR3 coding sequence is TGTGCCAGCAGTGGTCGGGACAGGGGCAACGAGCAGTACTTC. Translation: CASSGRDRGNEQYF.

The CDR3 spells CASTGGMGQETQYF. The CDR3 DNA follows: TGTGCCAGCACGGGAGGAATGGGCCAAGAGACCCAGTACTTC. The V call is TRBV6-1, the J call TRBJ2-5; 7 nucleotides agree with TRBD2. This CDR3 region has 14 residues. Germline values: CDR1 MNHNS, CDR2 SASEGT. With V trimmed by 7 bases and J by 1 base, 6 bases remained unmatched.

This clonotype was seen a few times. The rearrangement uses TRBV12-3 or TRBV12-4 and TRBJ1-2; 9 bases align to TRBD1. The V segment lost 7 bases and the J segment 8 bases; nucleotides outside the gene matches: 8. The CDR3 length is 13 residues. The CDR3: CASIPDRGGGYTF. Here the CDR3 DNA reads TGTGCCAGCATTCCGGACAGGGGAGGGGGCTACACCTTC.

This chain links TRBV20-1 with TRBJ2-3; 8 bases match TRBD2. Germline values: CDR1 DFQATT, CDR2 SNEGSKA (reference sequence). This CDR3 spans 13 amino acids. CDR3 in DNA: TGCGCCCCAAGCGGGAGCAACACAGATACGCAGTATTTT. Translation gives CAPSGSNTDTQYF.

CDR3: CSASRTSSYNEQFF. CDR3 nucleotides: TGCAGTGCTAGTCGTACTAGCTCCTACAATGAGCAGTTCTTC. The chain joins TRBV20-1 to TRBJ2-1; weak D call: TRBD2 (5 bases). V lost 3 bases to trimming and J lost 0 bases, with 9 bases between them. The CDR3 loop spans 14 amino acids. Germline V gene lookup returns CDR1 DFQATT and CDR2 SNEGSKA (reference sequence).

The rearrangement uses TRBV6-2 or TRBV6-3 and TRBJ1-6, with D maybe TRBD1 (6 bases). This CDR3 region has 14 residues. Germline V CDR1 and CDR2: MNHEY, SVGEGT. V lost 2 bases and J 7 bases, leaving 9 bases between the germline ends. CDR3 region: CASSYTGMNSPLHF. The CDR3 coding sequence is TGTGCCAGCAGTTACACAGGGATGAATTCACCCCTCCACTTT.

The chain employs TRBV10-1 and TRBJ2-3; D is unresolved. Trimming pared 10 bases from V and 0 bases from J, leaving 14 bases between. This CDR3 is built from 14 residues. CDR1 is WNHNN, CDR2 SYGVQD, per germline (reference sequence). The CDR3 nucleotides are TGCGCCACGCGAGAAGGAGACAGCACAGATACGCAGTATTTT. Its protein is CATREGDSTDTQYF.

The chain combines TRBV2 with TRBJ2-1, with TRBD2 identical over 10 bases. This CDR3 comprises 15 residues. The germline CDR1 and CDR2 sequences are SNHLY and FYNNEI. Unmatched junction bases numbered 5, after V lost 7 bases and J lost 2 bases. The CDR3 bases are TGTGCCAGCACCCTACTAGCGGGACCCTACAATGAGCAGTTCTTC. Protein sequence: CASTLLAGPYNEQFF.

The J gene is TRBJ2-3, the V gene TRBV5-1; the D is unclear. This CDR3 spans 11 amino acids. Germline lookup yields CDR1 SGHRS and CDR2 YFSETQ. V dropped 0 bases and J dropped 7 bases, with 3 bases sitting between them. The CDR3 here is CASSLENTQYF. The CDR3 DNA sequence: TGCGCCAGCAGCTTGGAGAATACGCAGTATTTT. Filled out from reference TRBV5-1 and TRBJ2-3, the complete variable domain reads KAGVTQTPRYLIKTRGQQVTLSCSPISGHRSVSWYQQTPGQGLQFLFEYFSETQRNKGNFPGRFSGRQFSNSRSEMNVSTLELGDSALYLCASSLENTQYFGPGTRLTVL.

This clonotype was recorded a few times. J is TRBJ2-1 and V is TRBV20-1; 11 nucleotides line up with TRBD2. Per germline, CDR1 DFQATT and CDR2 SNEGSKA (reference sequence). The CDR3 totals 17 residues. After removal of 3 bases from V and 4 bases from J, the junction contained 11 bases not matched to a gene. CDR3 sequence (DNA): TGCAGTGCTAGTCGTCAAAGCGGGACTAGCGGATACAATGAGCAGTTCTTC. It yields the protein CSASRQSGTSGYNEQFF.